The present T cell receptor beta chain was sequenced within a study of blood T cell repertoires in COVID-19. Study overall: Whether acute or convalescent, the COVID-19 samples came from the United States, Italy and Spain. In each case, the material was cDNA or gDNA derived from T cells, B-cell-depleted T cells, or PBMCs.

Original processing notes: Estimation of nucleated cell counts relied on the amplification of reference gene primers. Here immunoSEQ multiplex PCR was the method, and the copy in TCRdb shows in-frame clones only, minus some. That table gives V, J and clone size, and the DNA gave D and trimming. The sample has about 120,000 clones, just under 90% seen once. V was pared by 5 bases and J by 2 bases, with 15 bases between. The V gene's germline CDR1 is MDHEN and CDR2 SYDVKM. The CDR3 length is 15 residues. This TCR was sampled from a woman between 50 and 59 years old with acute or convalescent COVID-19. The chain carries TRBV28 and TRBJ1-2; D is possibly TRBD1 (5 bases). The source material was peripheral blood. The CDR3 protein is CASSSPSAGNYGYTF. The CDR3 coding sequence is TGTGCCAGCAGTAGCCCCTCGGCAGGGAACTATGGCTACACCTTC.